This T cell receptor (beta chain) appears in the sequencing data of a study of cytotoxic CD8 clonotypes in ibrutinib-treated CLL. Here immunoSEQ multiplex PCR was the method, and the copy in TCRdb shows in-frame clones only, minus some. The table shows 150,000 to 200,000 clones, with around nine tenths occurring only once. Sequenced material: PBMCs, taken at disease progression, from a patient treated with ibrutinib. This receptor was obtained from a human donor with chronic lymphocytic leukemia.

The CDR3 sequence is CASNQRDFGRETQYF. In DNA form, the CDR3 reads TGTGCCAGCAATCAACGGGACTTTGGACGGGAGACCCAGTACTTC. The chain links TRBV6-5 to TRBJ2-5, with D possibly matching TRBD2 (6 bases). Deletions cut 7 bases from V and 5 bases from J, with 20 bases between. Germline CDR1 MNHEY, CDR2 SVGAGI. The CDR3 runs 15 residues.